The rows below give T cell receptor beta chains drawn from one sample of a study of blood T cell repertoires in COVID-19. Here immunoSEQ multiplex PCR was the method, and the copy in TCRdb shows in-frame clones only, minus some. The data show around 280,000 clones, almost 90% seen once. The sequenced material came from PBMCs or T cells enriched from blood (not recorded which). All receptors come from a woman under 30 with acute COVID-19. CDR3s include the opening cysteine and the closing phenylalanine or tryptophan. D genes are given only for firm matches. For some rows the clone size is stated as once, few or many, or as a class when expanded; others skip it.

D	J	length	V	size	CDR3	DNA
NA	TRBJ1-1	14	TRBV3-1/TRBV3-2	once	CASSQAGGASEAFF	TGTGCCAGCAGCCAAGCAGGAGGGGCCAGTGAAGCTTTCTTT
NA	TRBJ2-7	14	TRBV4-1	NA	CASSQGGRPYEQYF	TGCGCCAGCAGCCAAGGGGGGAGGCCCTACGAGCAGTACTTC
NA	TRBJ2-2	15	TRBV7-9	few	CASSLMGAATGELFF	TGTGCCAGCAGCTTAATGGGAGCGGCCACCGGGGAGCTGTTTTTT
NA	TRBJ2-3	13	TRBV30	NA	CATDRVKGGTQYF	TGTGCCACCGACAGGGTTAAGGGGGGTACGCAGTATTTT
TRBD1	TRBJ2-2	15	TRBV5-5	NA	CASSPDRGYTGELFF	TGTGCCAGCAGCCCGGACAGGGGCTACACCGGGGAGCTGTTTTTT
NA	TRBJ1-5	13	TRBV2	NA	CASSEGRGQPQHF	TGTGCCAGCAGTGAAGGCCGGGGTCAGCCCCAGCATTTT
NA	TRBJ1-4	15	TRBV6-5	NA	CASSTQGFVNEKLFF	TGTGCCAGCAGTACGCAGGGTTTTGTTAATGAAAAACTGTTTTTT
TRBD1	TRBJ1-3	17	TRBV18	NA	CASSPPGQRSSGNTIYF	TGTGCCAGCTCACCACCGGGACAGAGATCGTCTGGAAACACCATATATTTT
TRBD2	TRBJ2-3	17	TRBV7-2	NA	CASSHGRTSARTDTQYF	TGTGCCAGCAGCCATGGCAGAACTAGCGCCCGCACAGATACGCAGTATTTT
TRBD2	TRBJ2-3	16	TRBV9	NA	CASSYLGLAGADTQYF	TGTGCCAGCAGCTACTTAGGACTAGCTGGGGCAGATACGCAGTATTTT
NA	TRBJ1-5	13	TRBV28	NA	CATTAGANQPQHF	TGTGCCACCACGGCAGGGGCCAATCAGCCCCAGCATTTT
NA	TRBJ2-1	15	TRBV15	few	CATSRGNGQYNEQFF	TGTGCCACCAGCAGAGGAAATGGACAGTACAATGAGCAGTTCTTC
NA	TRBJ1-1	16	TRBV10-3	NA	CAVSGGPGLVDTEAFF	TGTGCCGTCAGTGGGGGGCCAGGGCTAGTCGACACTGAAGCTTTCTTT
TRBD1	TRBJ2-3	13	TRBV7-9	NA	CASSLPRGDTQYF	TGTGCCAGCAGCCTGCCCAGGGGGGATACGCAGTATTTT
NA	TRBJ1-6	12	TRBV2	NA	CASSEGASPLHF	TGTGCCAGCAGTGAAGGGGCATCACCCCTCCACTTT
NA	TRBJ2-1	13	TRBV19	NA	CASSLWTNNEQFF	TGTGCCAGTAGTCTCTGGACTAACAATGAGCAGTTCTTC
TRBD1	TRBJ1-4	16	TRBV19	NA	CASTPGQFPINEKLFF	TGTGCCAGTACCCCGGGACAGTTCCCAATAAATGAAAAACTGTTTTTT
TRBD2	TRBJ2-5	14	TRBV27	NA	CASSSGLAGETQYF	TGTGCCAGCAGTTCCGGACTAGCGGGAGAGACCCAGTACTTC
TRBD1	TRBJ2-7	15	TRBV27	NA	CASSYDGDRGYEQYF	TGTGCCAGCAGTTACGACGGGGACAGGGGTTACGAGCAGTACTTC
TRBD2	TRBJ2-7	14	TRBV2	NA	CATRDPSGTYEQYF	TGTGCCACCAGGGATCCTAGCGGCACCTACGAGCAGTACTTC
NA	TRBJ2-2	14	TRBV18	once	CASSSDASLRELFF	TGTGCCAGCTCATCTGACGCTAGCCTCCGGGAGCTGTTTTTT
NA	TRBJ2-7	13	TRBV9	NA	CASSVLVSYEQYF	TGTGCCAGCAGCGTACTCGTTTCCTACGAGCAGTACTTC
NA	TRBJ2-3	14	TRBV7-3	NA	CASSSNRGTDTQYF	TGTGCCAGCAGCTCCAACAGGGGCACAGATACGCAGTATTTT
NA	TRBJ2-1	11	TRBV3-1/TRBV3-2	NA	CASSVLDEQFF	TGTGCCAGCAGCGTACTTGATGAGCAGTTCTTC
NA	TRBJ1-1	13	TRBV7-6	NA	CASSLVSGEEAFF	TGTGCCAGCAGCTTAGTTTCCGGGGAGGAAGCTTTCTTT
NA	TRBJ2-3	16	TRBV3-1/TRBV3-2	NA	CASSQDLVVRADTQYF	TGTGCCAGCAGCCAAGATTTGGTAGTCCGGGCAGATACGCAGTATTTT
NA	TRBJ1-4	14	TRBV24-1	NA	CATSDSGKGEKLFF	TGTGCCACCAGTGATTCAGGGAAGGGGGAAAAACTGTTTTTT
NA	TRBJ1-2	16	TRBV6-1	NA	CASSEIGGQPLYGYTF	TGTGCCAGCAGTGAAATAGGTGGACAGCCTCTCTATGGCTACACCTTC
TRBD1	TRBJ1-2	13	TRBV7-9	few	CASSFLDRGGYTF	TGTGCCAGCAGCTTCCTGGACAGGGGGGGCTACACCTTC
TRBD1	TRBJ2-7	13	TRBV7-6	NA	CASSLEDRGLIYF	TGTGCCAGCAGCTTAGAGGACAGGGGCTTAATCTACTTC
TRBD1	TRBJ1-5	15	TRBV6-5	NA	CASSYGTGGNQPQHF	TGTGCCAGCAGTTACGGGACAGGGGGGAATCAGCCCCAGCATTTT
NA	TRBJ2-1	13	TRBV27	NA	CASGDHLSHEQFF	TGTGCCAGCGGTGATCACCTCAGTCATGAGCAGTTCTTC
NA	TRBJ2-5	13	TRBV12-3/TRBV12-4	NA	CASHGGGWETQYF	TGTGCCAGCCATGGCGGGGGCTGGGAGACCCAGTACTTC
TRBD1	TRBJ2-7	15	TRBV27	NA	CASSFSPGGSYEQYF	TGTGCCAGCAGTTTCTCTCCAGGGGGCTCCTACGAGCAGTACTTC
TRBD1	TRBJ1-4	15	TRBV18	NA	CASSPGQVEFEKLFF	TGTGCCAGCTCACCTGGACAGGTGGAATTTGAAAAACTGTTTTTT
TRBD2	TRBJ2-1	14	TRBV2	NA	CASKWLAGNNEQFF	TGTGCCAGCAAGTGGCTAGCGGGTAATAATGAGCAGTTCTTC
TRBD1	TRBJ1-2	16	TRBV6-6	NA	CASSYSNVDRDYGYTF	TGTGCCAGCAGTTACTCGAATGTCGACAGGGACTATGGCTACACCTTC
TRBD2	TRBJ2-1	15	TRBV7-2	NA	CASSLGLAVYNEQFF	TGTGCCAGCAGCTTAGGGCTAGCGGTCTACAATGAGCAGTTCTTC
TRBD1	TRBJ1-6	18	TRBV5-8	NA	CASSFGGQLSSYNSPLHF	TGTGCCAGCAGCTTTGGGGGACAGCTCAGCTCCTATAATTCACCCCTCCACTTT
NA	TRBJ2-6	17	TRBV4-2	once	CASSQDPQGAGANVLTF	TGTGCCAGCAGCCAAGATCCACAGGGTGCTGGGGCCAACGTCCTGACTTTC
NA	TRBJ2-5	13	TRBV12-3/TRBV12-4	NA	CASSFQAQETQYF	TGTGCCAGCAGCTTCCAGGCGCAAGAGACCCAGTACTTC